The clone carrying this TCR beta chain was seen once. In building TCR beta libraries, iRepertoire HTBI primers were used together with Arm-PCR of CDR3 regions. TCRdb recomputed calls from the multiplex PCR reads with MiXCR, one row per CDR3 protein. Of over 650,000 distinct CDR3 sequences in the sample, 30% were seen once. This specimen comes from a study of regulatory T cells in long-lasting Graves disease. Germline V CDR1 and CDR2: GTSNPN, SVGIG (reference sequence). The CDR3 is 15 residues long. V was cut by 0 bases and J by 1 base, with 9 bases left in between. Time point specified: persistent/refractory GD, antithyroid drugs over 5 years with positive TRAb. PBMCs were the source of the RNA used for TCR sequencing. Diagnosing Graves' disease relied on the American Thyroid Association guidelines.

This chain joins TRBV30 and TRBJ1-4, with D perhaps matching TRBD1 (5 bases). Here the sequenced sample was peripheral blood mononuclear cells (PBMCs), taken when the disease was refractory, from a patient treated with antithyroid drugs. This TCR came from a female donor with Graves disease. DNA of the CDR3: TGTGCCTGGAGTGTTTACCAGGGAACTAATGAAAAACTGTTTTTT. This translates into CAWSVYQGTNEKLFF. Variable domain in full (rest from reference TRBV30 and TRBJ1-4): SQTIHQWPATLVQPVGSPLSLECTVEGTSNPNLYWYRQAAGRGLQLLFYSVGIGQISSEVPQNLSASRPQDRQFILSSKKLLLSDSGFYLCAWSVYQGTNEKLFFGSGTQLSVL.